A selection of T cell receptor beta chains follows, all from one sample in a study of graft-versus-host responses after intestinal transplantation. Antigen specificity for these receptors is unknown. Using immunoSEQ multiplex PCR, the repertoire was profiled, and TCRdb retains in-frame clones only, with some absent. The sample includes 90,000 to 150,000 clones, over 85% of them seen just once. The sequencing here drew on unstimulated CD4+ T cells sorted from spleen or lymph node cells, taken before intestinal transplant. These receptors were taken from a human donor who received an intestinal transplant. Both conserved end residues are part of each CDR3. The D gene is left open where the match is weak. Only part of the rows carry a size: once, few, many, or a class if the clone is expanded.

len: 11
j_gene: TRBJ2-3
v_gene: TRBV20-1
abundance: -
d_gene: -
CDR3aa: CSARDVGTQYF
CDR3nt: TGCAGTGCTAGAGACGTGGGTACGCAGTATTTT

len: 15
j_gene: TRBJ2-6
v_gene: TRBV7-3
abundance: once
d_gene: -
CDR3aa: CASTDGRGGANVLTF
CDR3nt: TGTGCCAGCACCGACGGAAGGGGTGGGGCCAACGTCCTGACTTTC

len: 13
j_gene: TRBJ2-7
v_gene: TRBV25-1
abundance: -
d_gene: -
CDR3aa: CASSETTWGEQYF
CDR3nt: TGTGCCAGCAGTGAAACAACTTGGGGAGAGCAGTACTTC

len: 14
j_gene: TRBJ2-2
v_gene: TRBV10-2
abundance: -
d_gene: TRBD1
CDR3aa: CASSVDRATGELFF
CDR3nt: TGCGCCAGCAGTGTTGACAGGGCCACCGGGGAGCTGTTTTTT

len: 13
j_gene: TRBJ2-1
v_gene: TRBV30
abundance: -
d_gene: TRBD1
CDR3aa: CAWSAQTGDEQFF
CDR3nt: TGTGCCTGGAGTGCCCAGACAGGGGATGAGCAGTTCTTC

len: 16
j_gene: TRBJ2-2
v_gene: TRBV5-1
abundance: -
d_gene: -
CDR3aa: CASSKIPGLNTGELFF
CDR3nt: TGCGCCAGCAGCAAAATACCGGGACTGAACACCGGGGAGCTGTTTTTT

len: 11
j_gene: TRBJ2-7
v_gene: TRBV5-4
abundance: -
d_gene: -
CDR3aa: CASSLGYEQYF
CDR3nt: TGTGCCAGCAGCTTGGGATACGAGCAGTACTTC

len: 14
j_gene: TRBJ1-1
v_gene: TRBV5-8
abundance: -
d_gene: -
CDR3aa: CASSFRGKNTEAFF
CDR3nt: TGTGCCAGCAGCTTCCGGGGGAAGAACACTGAAGCTTTCTTT

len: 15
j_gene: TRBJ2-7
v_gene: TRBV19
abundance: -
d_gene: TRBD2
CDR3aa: CASSGTSGSSYEQYF
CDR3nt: TGTGCCAGTAGTGGGACTAGCGGGAGCTCCTACGAGCAGTACTTC

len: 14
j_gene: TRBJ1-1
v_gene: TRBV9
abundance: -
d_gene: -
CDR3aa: CASSVELGRGEAFF
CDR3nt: TGTGCCAGCAGCGTAGAATTGGGGCGAGGTGAAGCTTTCTTT

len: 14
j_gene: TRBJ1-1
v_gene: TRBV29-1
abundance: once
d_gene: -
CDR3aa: CSFRGWGPNTEAFF
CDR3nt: TGCAGCTTCCGAGGTTGGGGACCGAACACTGAAGCTTTCTTT

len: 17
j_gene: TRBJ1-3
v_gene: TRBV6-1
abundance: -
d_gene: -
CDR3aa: CASSVYRGGALGNTIYF
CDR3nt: TGTGCCAGCAGTGTCTACCGAGGTGGGGCGTTGGGAAACACCATATATTTT

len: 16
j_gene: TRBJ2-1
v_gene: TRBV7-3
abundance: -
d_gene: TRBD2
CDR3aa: CASSVQPGLATNEQFF
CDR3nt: TGTGCCAGCAGCGTACAACCGGGACTAGCGACTAATGAGCAGTTCTTC

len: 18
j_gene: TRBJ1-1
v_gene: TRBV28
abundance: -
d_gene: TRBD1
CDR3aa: CASRPGTGVVQVHTEAFF
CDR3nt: TGTGCCAGCAGACCTGGGACAGGGGTGGTCCAGGTCCACACTGAAGCTTTCTTT

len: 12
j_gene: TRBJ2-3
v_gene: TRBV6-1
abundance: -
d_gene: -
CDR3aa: CASSVGRDTQYF
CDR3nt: TGTGCCAGCAGTGTGGGAAGGGATACGCAGTATTTT

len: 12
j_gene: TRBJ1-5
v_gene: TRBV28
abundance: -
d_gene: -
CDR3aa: CASTAESQPQHF
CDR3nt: TGTGCCAGCACGGCCGAATCTCAGCCCCAGCATTTT

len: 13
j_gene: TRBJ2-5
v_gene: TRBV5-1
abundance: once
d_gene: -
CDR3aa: CASSLGGQETQYF
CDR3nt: TGCGCCAGCAGCTTGGGGGGACAAGAGACCCAGTACTTC

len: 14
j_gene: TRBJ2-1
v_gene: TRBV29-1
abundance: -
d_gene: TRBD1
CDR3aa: CSAPAGQGKSEQFF
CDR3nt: TGCAGCGCCCCGGCGGGACAGGGAAAAAGTGAGCAGTTCTTC

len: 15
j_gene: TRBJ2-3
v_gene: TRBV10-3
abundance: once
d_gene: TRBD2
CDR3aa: CAIRGLAGVSDTQYF
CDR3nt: TGTGCCATCAGGGGACTAGCGGGAGTTTCAGATACGCAGTATTTT

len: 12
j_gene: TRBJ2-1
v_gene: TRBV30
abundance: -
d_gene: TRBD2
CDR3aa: CAWRTSGRAQFF
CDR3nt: TGTGCCTGGAGGACTAGCGGGAGGGCCCAGTTCTTC